This T cell receptor (beta chain) was captured in a study of shared clonotypes between healthy human individuals. There are 15 residues in the CDR3. The V segment lost 4 bases and the J segment 3 bases; nucleotides outside the gene matches: 5. Per germline, CDR1 SGHRS and CDR2 YFSETQ. Clones were read by immunoSEQ multiplex PCR, and TCRdb kept only the in-frame ones, dropping some. The repertoire holds more than 2,000,000 clones, with over 85% as singletons. The gene calls are TRBV5-1 and TRBJ2-5; 11 bases line up with TRBD2. This receptor was obtained from a man aged 18-30 years in good health. Some clones in this sample may be carry-over from other donors' samples. The sequenced material came from naive CD4+ T cells from PBMCs. Subset specified: CD45RA+ positively selected. CDR3 nucleotide sequence: TGCGCCAGCAGCCATAGCGGGAGGGAGGAAGAGACCCAGTACTTC. Translating gives CASSHSGREEETQYF.